The clone carrying this T cell receptor beta chain was recorded at least ten times. Unique molecular identifiers were used in preparing the TCRbeta library. TCRdb recomputed calls from the PCR reads with MiXCR, one row per CDR3 protein. The data show over 550,000 distinct CDR3 sequences, roughly a tenth seen once. This specimen comes from a study of T-cell reconstitution after alpha-beta-depleted transplantation in children. Germline V CDR1 and CDR2: MNHEY, SMNVEV (reference sequence). The V end was cut by 6 bases, the J end by 8 bases, with 14 bases between. This CDR3 has 13 amino acids. The TCR sequence derives from a human donor who donated a stem cell graft to a child with acute myeloid leukemia. The sample in question was PBMCs from the stem cell graft donor, obtained from the stem cell graft. The chain employs TRBV27 and TRBJ2-1; D is uncertain. In nucleotides, the CDR3 is TGTGCCAGCAGGCTGGACCTCGCGGATGAGCAGTTCTTC. Protein product: CASRLDLADEQFF.